This TCR beta chain came from a study of T cell repertoires in cytomegalovirus infection. Study conclusions and caveats: There were HLA-C-restricted CMV-specific TCR beta clonotypes dominating the ex vivo response. Public TCR beta family frequency separated CMV-and-HLA carriers, including in an independent cohort.

This clonotype came up a few times. Its specificity is not known. One entry per CDR3 protein, called by TCRdb with MiXCR from the reads. The data show under 200,000 distinct CDR3 sequences, with about a tenth seen just once and about 4.6% held by the top ten. V lost 3 bases and J lost 4, with 13 bases in between. Germline-derived CDR1 and CDR2 are SGHDN and FVKESK. The CDR3 length is 15 residues. The TCR was taken from a human donor in good health (CMV status not recorded). Some clones in this sample may be carry-over from other donors' samples. The sequencing input was PBMCs. This rearrangement joins TRBV14 to TRBJ1-3; possibly TRBD1 for D (5 bases). Here the CDR3 DNA reads TGTGCCAGCAGCCAGGGACTCGGTCGGGGAAACACCATATATTTT. Its protein is CASSQGLGRGNTIYF.